This is a list of T cell receptor beta chains from one sample in a study of CD8+ T cells in alopecia areata. TCRdb's copy holds only in-frame clones and misses some; the assay was immunoSEQ multiplex PCR. The data hold fewer than 250,000 clones, with 57% observed a single time. The sequencing here drew on CD4+ T cells sorted from blood, taken at week 0. All receptors derive from a human donor with alopecia areata. The CDR3 runs from the conserved cysteine through the conserved F or W. Each record gives: J gene, D gene, clone size, V gene, CDR3 DNA, CDR3 protein. The D gene is left open where the match is weak. Clone size is shown for a subset of rows, as once, few, many or a class of expanded clone.

J gene: TRBJ2-7; D gene: -; clone size: -; V gene: TRBV5-4; CDR3 DNA: TGTGCCAGCAGCGGGCAGGAATCGCCCTACGAGCAGTACTTC; CDR3 protein: CASSGQESPYEQYF
J gene: TRBJ1-6; D gene: -; clone size: -; V gene: TRBV11-2; CDR3 DNA: TGTGCCAGCAGCTTAGAGCCAGGGCCGGGGTCACCCCTCCACTTT; CDR3 protein: CASSLEPGPGSPLHF
J gene: TRBJ1-3; D gene: TRBD1; clone size: -; V gene: TRBV2; CDR3 DNA: TGTGCCAGCACCAGACAGGGACACACCATATATTTT; CDR3 protein: CASTRQGHTIYF
J gene: TRBJ2-7; D gene: TRBD2; clone size: -; V gene: TRBV18; CDR3 DNA: TGTGCCAGCTCACCACGTAGACTAGCGGGGGAACACTACGAGCAGTACTTC; CDR3 protein: CASSPRRLAGEHYEQYF
J gene: TRBJ2-3; D gene: -; clone size: -; V gene: TRBV30; CDR3 DNA: TGTGCCTGGAGGGGTAGTTCAAGGGCTGATACGCAGTATTTT; CDR3 protein: CAWRGSSRADTQYF
J gene: TRBJ2-7; D gene: -; clone size: -; V gene: TRBV18; CDR3 DNA: TGTGCCAGCTCACCGAGCTCCTACGAGCAGTACTTC; CDR3 protein: CASSPSSYEQYF
J gene: TRBJ1-2; D gene: -; clone size: -; V gene: TRBV7-2; CDR3 DNA: TGTGCCAGCAGCTTACAGGGGCATGGCTACACCTTC; CDR3 protein: CASSLQGHGYTF
J gene: TRBJ2-7; D gene: -; clone size: -; V gene: TRBV6-5; CDR3 DNA: TGTGCCAGCAGTTACTCGAGACTGGGTTCCTACGAGCAGTACTTC; CDR3 protein: CASSYSRLGSYEQYF
J gene: TRBJ2-6; D gene: -; clone size: -; V gene: TRBV5-1; CDR3 DNA: TGCGCCAGCAGCTCCCCGGACTCTGGGGCCAACGTCCTGACTTTC; CDR3 protein: CASSSPDSGANVLTF
J gene: TRBJ1-1; D gene: -; clone size: -; V gene: TRBV2; CDR3 DNA: TGTGCCAGCAAACCCATGAACACTGAAGCTTTCTTT; CDR3 protein: CASKPMNTEAFF
J gene: TRBJ1-1; D gene: -; clone size: -; V gene: TRBV2; CDR3 DNA: TGTGCCAGCAGAAGGACAGAGCGCACTGAAGCTTTCTTT; CDR3 protein: CASRRTERTEAFF
J gene: TRBJ1-1; D gene: -; clone size: -; V gene: TRBV5-6; CDR3 DNA: TGTGCCAGCAGCTTGATAGGTCCCAACACTGAAGCTTTCTTT; CDR3 protein: CASSLIGPNTEAFF
J gene: TRBJ1-2; D gene: -; clone size: once; V gene: TRBV7-2; CDR3 DNA: TGTGCCAGCAGCTTAGACAGGAATGGCTATGGCTACACCTTC; CDR3 protein: CASSLDRNGYGYTF
J gene: TRBJ1-4; D gene: -; clone size: -; V gene: TRBV11-2; CDR3 DNA: TGTGCCAGCTCATGGGAGTTGGAAAAACTGTTTTTT; CDR3 protein: CASSWELEKLFF
J gene: TRBJ2-1; D gene: TRBD1; clone size: -; V gene: TRBV18; CDR3 DNA: TGTGCCAGCTCATCTACAGGGGGCAATGAGCAGTTCTTC; CDR3 protein: CASSSTGGNEQFF
J gene: TRBJ1-1; D gene: -; clone size: -; V gene: TRBV29-1; CDR3 DNA: TGCAGCGTTGAAGGGAGTTCCCGGGAAGCTTTCTTT; CDR3 protein: CSVEGSSREAFF
J gene: TRBJ1-2; D gene: TRBD1; clone size: -; V gene: TRBV5-1; CDR3 DNA: TGCGCCAGCGACAGGGGGACAGGGGACCTCAACTATGGCTACACCTTC; CDR3 protein: CASDRGTGDLNYGYTF
J gene: TRBJ2-7; D gene: TRBD1; clone size: -; V gene: TRBV30; CDR3 DNA: TGTGCCTGGCGGGACAGGGTGAGCCACGAGCAGTACTTC; CDR3 protein: CAWRDRVSHEQYF
J gene: TRBJ1-5; D gene: -; clone size: -; V gene: TRBV23-1; CDR3 DNA: TGCGCCAGCAGTCGTCCCTATCAGCCCCAGCATTTT; CDR3 protein: CASSRPYQPQHF
J gene: TRBJ2-2; D gene: -; clone size: -; V gene: TRBV6-5; CDR3 DNA: TGTGCCAGCAGTTCGGGTGGGAGTGGCACCGGGGAGCTGTTTTTT; CDR3 protein: CASSSGGSGTGELFF
J gene: TRBJ2-3; D gene: -; clone size: -; V gene: TRBV5-1; CDR3 DNA: TGCGCCAGCAGCTTGGAGCGCGATACGCAGTATTTT; CDR3 protein: CASSLERDTQYF
J gene: TRBJ1-6; D gene: -; clone size: -; V gene: TRBV9; CDR3 DNA: TGTGCCAGCAAACGGGAGCTCGGACAGCCCATCGAGCCCCTCCACTTT; CDR3 protein: CASKRELGQPIEPLHF
J gene: TRBJ2-4; D gene: -; clone size: few; V gene: TRBV5-1; CDR3 DNA: TGCGCCAGCAGCCGTAGCGGAGGGTCCGCCAAAAACATTCAGTACTTC; CDR3 protein: CASSRSGGSAKNIQYF
J gene: TRBJ2-1; D gene: TRBD1; clone size: -; V gene: TRBV25-1; CDR3 DNA: TGTGCCAGCTCCCGGGACAGGGGGTGGGAGCAGTTCTTC; CDR3 protein: CASSRDRGWEQFF
J gene: TRBJ1-6; D gene: TRBD1; clone size: -; V gene: TRBV6-6; CDR3 DNA: TGTGCCAGCAGTAGGGACAGATCACCCCTCCACTTT; CDR3 protein: CASSRDRSPLHF
J gene: TRBJ2-2; D gene: TRBD2; clone size: once; V gene: TRBV5-1; CDR3 DNA: TGCGCCAGCAGCTTGCCGTCTACTAGCGGGAGGGACACCGGGGAGCTGTTTTTT; CDR3 protein: CASSLPSTSGRDTGELFF
J gene: TRBJ2-4; D gene: -; clone size: -; V gene: TRBV6-5; CDR3 DNA: TGTGCCAGCAGTTACAGGGAGTGGGGCAAAAACATTCAGTACTTC; CDR3 protein: CASSYREWGKNIQYF
J gene: TRBJ2-7; D gene: TRBD2; clone size: -; V gene: TRBV5-1; CDR3 DNA: TGCGCCAGCAGCTTAACGACGGGAGGGTTTGACTACGAGCAGTACTTC; CDR3 protein: CASSLTTGGFDYEQYF
J gene: TRBJ2-2; D gene: -; clone size: -; V gene: TRBV29-1; CDR3 DNA: TGCAGCGTCTCTCAGGGGAACACCGGGGAGCTGTTTTTT; CDR3 protein: CSVSQGNTGELFF
J gene: TRBJ1-1; D gene: TRBD1; clone size: -; V gene: TRBV7-6; CDR3 DNA: TGTGCCAGCAGCTCACAGGGGCTGAACACTGAAGCTTTCTTT; CDR3 protein: CASSSQGLNTEAFF
J gene: TRBJ1-1; D gene: -; clone size: -; V gene: TRBV29-1; CDR3 DNA: TGCAGCGTTATAGACCCGAACACTGAAGCTTTCTTT; CDR3 protein: CSVIDPNTEAFF
J gene: TRBJ2-5; D gene: TRBD1; clone size: -; V gene: TRBV2; CDR3 DNA: TGTGCCAGCAGACGGACAGGGGCTCCCCCGGCAGAGACCCAGTACTTC; CDR3 protein: CASRRTGAPPAETQYF